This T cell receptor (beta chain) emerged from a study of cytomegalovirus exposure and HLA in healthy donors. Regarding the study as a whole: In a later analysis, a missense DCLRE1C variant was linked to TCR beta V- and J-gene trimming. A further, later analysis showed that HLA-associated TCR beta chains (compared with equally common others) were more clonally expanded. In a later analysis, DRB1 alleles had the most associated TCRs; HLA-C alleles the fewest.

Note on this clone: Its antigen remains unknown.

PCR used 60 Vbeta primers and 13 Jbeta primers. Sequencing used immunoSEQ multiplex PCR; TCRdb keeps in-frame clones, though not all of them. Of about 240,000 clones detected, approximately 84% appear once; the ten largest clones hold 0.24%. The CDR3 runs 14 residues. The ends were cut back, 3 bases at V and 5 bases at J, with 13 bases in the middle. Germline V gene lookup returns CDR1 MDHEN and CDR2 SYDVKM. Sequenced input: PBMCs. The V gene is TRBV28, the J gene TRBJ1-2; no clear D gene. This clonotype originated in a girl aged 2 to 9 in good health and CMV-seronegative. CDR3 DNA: TGTGCCAGCAGTTTGGGAGTCCAGGTTTATGGCTACACCTTC. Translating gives CASSLGVQVYGYTF.